Shown below are 2 T cell receptor beta chains from a single sample sequenced in a study of regulatory T cells in long-lasting Graves disease. Time point given: newly diagnosed GD, antithyroid drugs for less than 3 months. The authors made the TCR library using RNA they extracted from PBMCs. Building of the TCR beta libraries involved iRepertoire HTBI primers and Arm-PCR of CDR3 regions. Each CDR3 protein is one row after TCRdb ran MiXCR on the multiplex PCR reads. This table holds 500,000 or so distinct CDR3 sequences, roughly a sixth found once. These sequences were also reported in another study, on T cells in Graves' hyperthyroidism and ophthalmopathy.

Material: peripheral blood mononuclear cells (PBMCs), obtained at new diagnosis, from a patient treated with antithyroid drugs. The receptors originated from a woman aged 35-65 years with Graves disease.

This clonotype was observed at least ten times. CDR3 residues: CASSVQSSYNSPLHF. CDR3 coding DNA: TGTGCCAGCAGTGTACAGAGCTCCTATAATTCACCCCTCCACTTT. J is TRBJ1-6 and V is TRBV28; D call uncertain. Germline V gene lookup returns CDR1 MDHEN and CDR2 SYDVKM. The CDR3 is made up of 15 amino acids. V was shortened by 5 bases and J by 0 bases, with 8 bases between the two germline ends.

V gene TRBV19 combines with J gene TRBJ2-1; D gene ambiguous. The CDR3 sequence is 14 residues long. The germline gives CDR1 LNHDA, CDR2 SQIVND (reference sequence). Trimming shortened V by 3 bases and J by 6 bases, and 12 bases separated the two germline ends. In DNA, the CDR3 is TGTGCCAGTAGTATCCGGGCCAGAAGCAATGAGCAGTTCTTC. Protein sequence: CASSIRARSNEQFF.